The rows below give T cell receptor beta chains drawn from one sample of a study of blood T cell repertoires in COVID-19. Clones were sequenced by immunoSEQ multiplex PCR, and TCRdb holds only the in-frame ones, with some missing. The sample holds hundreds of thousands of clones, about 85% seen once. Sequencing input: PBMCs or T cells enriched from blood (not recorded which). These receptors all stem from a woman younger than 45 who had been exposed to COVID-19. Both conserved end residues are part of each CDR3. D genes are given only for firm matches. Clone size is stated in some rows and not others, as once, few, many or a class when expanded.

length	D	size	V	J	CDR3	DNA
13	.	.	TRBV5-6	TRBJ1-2	CASSSPEDYGYTF	TGTGCCAGCAGCTCCCCGGAGGACTATGGCTACACCTTC
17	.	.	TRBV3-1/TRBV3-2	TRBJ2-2	CASSPRTGLAGTGELFF	TGTGCCAGCAGCCCGAGGACAGGACTCGCGGGGACCGGGGAGCTGTTTTTT
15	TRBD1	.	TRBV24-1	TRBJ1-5	CATSERTGGGQPQHF	TGTGCCACCAGTGAGCGGACAGGGGGCGGTCAGCCCCAGCATTTT
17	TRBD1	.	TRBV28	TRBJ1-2	CASSPTGTATSTYGYTF	TGTGCCAGCAGTCCTACCGGGACAGCCACATCTACTTATGGCTACACCTTC
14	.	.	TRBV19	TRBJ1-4	CASSRGASNEKLFF	TGTGCCAGTAGCAGGGGCGCTTCTAATGAAAAACTGTTTTTT
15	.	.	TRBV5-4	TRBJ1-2	CASSLSTGRDYGYTF	TGTGCCAGCAGCTTGAGTACAGGGAGGGACTATGGCTACACCTTC
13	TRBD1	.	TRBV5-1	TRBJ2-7	CASRGQGLYEQYF	TGCGCCAGCAGGGGACAGGGCCTCTACGAGCAGTACTTC
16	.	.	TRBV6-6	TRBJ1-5	CASTRDPGDSNQPQHF	TGTGCCAGCACCCGCGACCCCGGGGATAGCAATCAGCCCCAGCATTTT
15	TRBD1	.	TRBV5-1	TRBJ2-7	CASSPWTGVNREQYF	TGCGCCAGCAGCCCATGGACAGGGGTTAATCGAGAGCAGTACTTC
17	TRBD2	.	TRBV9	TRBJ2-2	CASSVALGGGSTGELFF	TGTGCCAGCAGCGTAGCTTTAGGCGGGGGGAGTACCGGGGAGCTGTTTTTT
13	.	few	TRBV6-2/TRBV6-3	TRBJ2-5	CASTPWGEETQYF	TGTGCCAGCACCCCCTGGGGGGAAGAGACCCAGTACTTC
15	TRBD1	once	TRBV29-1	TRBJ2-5	CSVTFIWTGEETQYF	TGCAGCGTTACTTTCATCTGGACAGGGGAAGAGACCCAGTACTTC
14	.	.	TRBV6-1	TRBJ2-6	CASSENSGANVLTF	TGTGCCAGCAGTGAGAACTCCGGGGCCAACGTCCTGACTTTC
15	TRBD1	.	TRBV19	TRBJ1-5	CASSMIPGQGQPQHF	TGTGCCAGTAGTATGATACCGGGACAGGGACAGCCCCAGCATTTT
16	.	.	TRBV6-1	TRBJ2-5	CASSEAGGGLPETQYF	TGTGCCAGCAGTGAAGCTGGGGGGGGGCTGCCAGAGACCCAGTACTTC
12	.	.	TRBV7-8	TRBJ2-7	CASSSSVNEQYF	TGTGCCAGCAGCTCTAGCGTCAACGAGCAGTACTTC
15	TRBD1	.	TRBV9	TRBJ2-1	CASSVDGTGFAEQFF	TGTGCCAGCAGCGTAGACGGGACAGGGTTTGCTGAGCAGTTCTTC
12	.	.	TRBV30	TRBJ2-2	CAWNWAPGELFF	TGTGCCTGGAATTGGGCACCCGGGGAGCTGTTTTTT
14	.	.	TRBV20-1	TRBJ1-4	CSASGFQDQEKLFF	TGCAGTGCTAGTGGGTTCCAGGATCAAGAAAAACTGTTTTTT
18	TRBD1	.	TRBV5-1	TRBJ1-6	CASSSRRTGVGNNSPLHF	TGCGCCAGCAGCTCCCGAAGGACAGGGGTGGGGAATAATTCACCCCTCCACTTT
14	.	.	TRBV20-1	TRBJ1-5	CSASAQVNNQPQHF	TGCAGTGCTAGTGCGCAGGTCAACAATCAGCCCCAGCATTTT
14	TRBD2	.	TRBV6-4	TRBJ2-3	CASSDSGGADTQYF	TGTGCCAGCAGTGACAGCGGGGGGGCAGATACGCAGTATTTT
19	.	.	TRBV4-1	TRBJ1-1	CASSQDGSLRGFRNTEAFF	TGCGCCAGCAGCCAAGATGGGTCCCTAAGGGGATTTAGGAACACTGAAGCTTTCTTT
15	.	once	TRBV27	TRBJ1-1	CASSLNRGGFTEAFF	TGTGCCAGCAGTTTAAATCGCGGGGGCTTCACTGAAGCTTTCTTT
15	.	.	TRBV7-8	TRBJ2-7	CASSLDLRQTYEQYF	TGTGCCAGCAGCTTAGATCTTCGACAGACCTACGAGCAGTACTTC
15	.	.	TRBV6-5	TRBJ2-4	CASSNGQLAKNIQYF	TGTGCCAGCAGCAATGGACAGCTAGCCAAAAACATTCAGTACTTC
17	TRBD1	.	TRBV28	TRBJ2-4	CASSPYTGGASKNIQYF	TGTGCCAGCAGTCCATACACAGGGGGCGCGTCCAAAAACATTCAGTACTTC
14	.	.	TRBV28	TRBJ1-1	CANSGQGTNTEAFF	TGTGCCAATTCCGGGCAGGGAACTAACACTGAAGCTTTCTTT
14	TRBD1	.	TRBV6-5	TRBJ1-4	CASRTPGQGQKLFF	TGTGCCAGCAGGACACCGGGACAGGGGCAAAAACTGTTTTTT
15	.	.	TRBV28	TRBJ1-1	CASRSGLRSNTEAFF	TGTGCCAGCAGGTCAGGTTTAAGGTCGAACACTGAAGCTTTCTTT
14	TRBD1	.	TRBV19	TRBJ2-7	CASSTTGGAYEQYF	TGTGCCAGTAGTACCACAGGGGGCGCGTACGAGCAGTACTTC
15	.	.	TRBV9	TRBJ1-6	CASSPRQDPTSPLHF	TGTGCCAGCAGCCCTCGACAGGACCCGACTTCACCCCTCCACTTT
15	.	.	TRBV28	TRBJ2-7	CASSPKDRFFYEQYF	TGTGCCAGCAGTCCCAAAGACAGGTTCTTCTACGAGCAGTACTTC
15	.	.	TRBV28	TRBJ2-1	CASRMEQGSYNEQFF	TGTGCCAGTCGCATGGAACAGGGTTCCTACAATGAGCAGTTCTTC
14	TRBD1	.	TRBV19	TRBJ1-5	CASSRTGNNQPQHF	TGTGCCAGTAGTAGGACAGGGAACAATCAGCCCCAGCATTTT
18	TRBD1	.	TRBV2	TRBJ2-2	CASSQDGTGGVHTGELFF	TGTGCCAGCAGTCAAGACGGGACAGGGGGCGTACACACCGGGGAGCTGTTTTTT
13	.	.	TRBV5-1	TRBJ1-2	CASSLAPGNGYTF	TGCGCCAGCAGCTTGGCTCCAGGGAATGGCTACACCTTC
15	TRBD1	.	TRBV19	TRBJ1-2	CASSMTRTGGYGYTF	TGTGCCAGTAGTATGACACGGACAGGTGGCTATGGCTACACCTTC
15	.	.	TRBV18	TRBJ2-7	CASSPVGGSPYEQYF	TGTGCCAGCTCACCCGTTGGCGGGTCCCCCTACGAGCAGTACTTC
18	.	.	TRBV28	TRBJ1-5	CASSGLTGSQSINQPQHF	TGTGCCAGCTCCGGGTTGACCGGTTCGCAAAGCATCAATCAGCCCCAGCATTTT